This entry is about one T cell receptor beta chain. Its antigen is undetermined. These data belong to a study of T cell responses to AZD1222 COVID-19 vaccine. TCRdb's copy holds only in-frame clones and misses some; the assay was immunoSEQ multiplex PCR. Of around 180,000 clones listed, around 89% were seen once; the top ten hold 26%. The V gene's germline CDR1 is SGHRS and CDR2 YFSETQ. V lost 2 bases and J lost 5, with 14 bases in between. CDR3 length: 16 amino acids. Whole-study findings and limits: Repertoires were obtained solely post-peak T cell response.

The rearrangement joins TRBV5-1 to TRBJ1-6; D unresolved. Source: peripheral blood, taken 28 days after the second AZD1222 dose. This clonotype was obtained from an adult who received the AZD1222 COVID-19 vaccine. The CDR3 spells CASSFGSTDHNSPLHF. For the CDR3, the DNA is TGCGCCAGCAGCTTTGGATCCACGGACCATAATTCACCCCTCCACTTT.